A selection of T cell receptor beta chains follows, all from one sample in a study of cytomegalovirus exposure and HLA in healthy donors. Sequencing used immunoSEQ multiplex PCR; TCRdb keeps in-frame clones, though not all of them. The sample lists over 150,000 clones; around 75% were seen once. Sequenced: PBMCs. The receptors were gathered from a male donor in good health and CMV-seronegative. CDR3s include the opening cysteine and the closing phenylalanine or tryptophan. The D gene is left open where the match is weak. Clone size, where shown, is once, few, many, or a class for clones that have expanded.

d_call,clone_size,j_call,v_call,cdr3_nt,cdr3_aa
TRBD1,.,TRBJ1-4,TRBV4-2,TGTGCCAGCAGCCCCGGGACAGGGATTGAAAAACTGTTTTTT,CASSPGTGIEKLFF
TRBD1,.,TRBJ1-1,TRBV19,TGTGCCAGTAGTATACGGACAGGGGGCGGGTACACTGAAGCTTTCTTT,CASSIRTGGGYTEAFF
.,.,TRBJ1-4,TRBV27,TGTGCCAGCAGTTTCGGGGGGCGGTACAATGAAAAACTGTTTTTT,CASSFGGRYNEKLFF
TRBD2,once,TRBJ2-2,TRBV5-1,TGCGCCAGCACAAGGGAGGGAGGGCGCGGAGGCGGGGAGCTGTTTTTT,CASTREGGRGGGELFF
TRBD2,.,TRBJ2-1,TRBV7-6,TGTGCCAGCAGCCCCGGGACTAGCTCCTATGAGCAGTTCTTC,CASSPGTSSYEQFF
.,few,TRBJ2-6,TRBV19,TGTGCCAGTAGTATTACAGAGTCTCTCTCTGGGGCCAACGTCCTGACTTTC,CASSITESLSGANVLTF
.,.,TRBJ1-6,TRBV2,TGTGCCAGCAGTGGACAGTATAATTCACCCCTCCACTTT,CASSGQYNSPLHF
.,.,TRBJ1-1,TRBV10-3,TGTGCCATCAGTGTCGGTCAGAACACTGAAGCTTTCTTT,CAISVGQNTEAFF
.,.,TRBJ1-6,TRBV7-8,TGTGCCAGCAGCCCGGTCGCCTATAATTCACCCCTCCACTTT,CASSPVAYNSPLHF
.,few,TRBJ1-1,TRBV18,TGTGCCAGCTCACCTTCGACAGGGAACACTGAAGCTTTCTTT,CASSPSTGNTEAFF
.,few,TRBJ2-1,TRBV27,TGTGCCAGCAGTTTATCGCTAGTGAATGAGCAGTTCTTC,CASSLSLVNEQFF
TRBD1,.,TRBJ2-1,TRBV5-4,TGTGCCAGCAGCTCGCCCGGGACAGGGGGCTTCAATGAGCAGTTCTTC,CASSSPGTGGFNEQFF
.,.,TRBJ1-1,TRBV7-2,TGTGCCAGCAGCATTGGACAGCAGAACACTGAAGCTTTCTTT,CASSIGQQNTEAFF
.,.,TRBJ2-7,TRBV27,TGTGCCAGCAGCCATGGGACTGGTACCTACGAGCAGTACTTC,CASSHGTGTYEQYF